This entry features one T cell receptor beta chain sequence. Its antigen is still unknown. A much larger clone sits a single nucleotide away, making a read error possible. TCRbeta CDR3 regions were amplified from genomic DNA by means of the immunoSEQ Assay, a bias-controlled multiplex PCR. The study's processing was this. Within the assay, amplification of reference gene primers was used to estimate how many nucleated cells each sample contained. To quantify the absolute abundance of each unique TCRbeta CDR3 rearrangement, sequence reads were collapsed and filtered. Productive Simpson clonality was computed per sample as the square root of Simpson's diversity index over productive rearrangements. TCRdb took over this immuneACCESS table, retaining in-frame rearrangements with V and J assigned. Such tables are incomplete; in checked studies, under half of the missing clones stem from an unresolved V gene, and the remainder is unexplained. The V and J calls and clone size are taken from that table; D and trimming were inferred from the DNA. The sample table contains about 260,000 clones; only one count was recorded for about 80% of them. About 1.9% of the sample comes from the top ten.

The CDR3 measures 15 amino acids from cysteine to phenylalanine. The DNA shown is the 45-base CDR3, in frame from base 1. According to the germline V gene, CDR1 reads SGDLS and CDR2 reads YYNGEE. The sample belongs to a study of blood T cell repertoires in COVID-19 (dated by TCRdb to 2018 to 2021). For context, the study as a whole: The collaborator samples originated in the United States, Italy and Spain and spanned the acute and convalescent phases of COVID-19. Samples were obtained from the ongoing ImmuneRACE study (first 160 participants) and from 1,254 subjects provided by 6 global collaborators. A freely available public database, intended as a resource for researchers studying the immune response to SARS-CoV-2, is where the repertoires were released. The sample metadata nearly always contained a de-identified subject ID, COVID-19 status, age in years and sex. The material from the prospective study consisted of cDNA or gDNA derived from T cells, B-cell-depleted T cells, or PBMCs. Where available, HLA class I and class II types were obtained from metadata supplied by the sample provider rather than from assay-based typing. Deeply sampled blood TCRbeta repertoires from subjects exposed to, actively infected with, or recovered from COVID-19 were included in the dataset.

Overall study outcomes, separate from this receptor: Clinical and demographic metadata were provided uncurated, with the amount varying by source and participant.

The collaborating institutions used their own protocols to collect whole blood in K2EDTA tubes. For TCRbeta analysis, collaborator samples were shipped as frozen whole blood, as isolated PBMCs, or as DNA extracted from either sample type. The source of this sequence is a woman older than 75 with acute or convalescent COVID-19. The chain links TRBV9 with TRBJ2-2; perhaps TRBD1 is the D gene, with 8 bases matching. The sample taken for sequencing was peripheral blood. Read as DNA, the sequence is TGTGCCCGCAGCGAACAGGGGGGGGACACCGGGGAGCTGTTTTTT. Translation gives CARSEQGGDTGELFF. This CDR3, with the reference TRBV9 and TRBJ2-2 proteins standing in past its ends, gives the full variable domain DSGVTQTPKHLITATGQRVTLRCSPRSGDLSVYWYQQSLDQGLQFLIQYYNGEERAKGNILERFSAQQFPDLHSELNLSSLELGDSALYFCARSEQGGDTGELFFGEGSRLTVL.